The next 29 T cell receptor beta chains were all read from a single sample in a study of blood T cells in healthy people across ages. It was with a sample-barcoded 5' primer and a J-beta primer mix that a second PCR of roughly 7 to 11 cycles was run. TCRdb independently ran MiXCR on the 5' RACE reads; one entry per CDR3 protein. Among about 1.4 million distinct CDR3 sequences listed, around 59% were seen once. What was sequenced was blood. The receptors were gathered from a man between 18 and 29 years old in good health.

The V gene is TRBV5-1, the J gene TRBJ2-3; D ambiguous. The V gene's germline CDR1 is SGHRS and CDR2 YFSETQ. Trimming took 3 bases from V and 2 from J, leaving 19 bases between them. The CDR3 totals 17 residues. Here the CDR3 DNA reads TGCGCCAGCAGCTCTTCATCAATCGCTTTTAACACAGATACGCAGTATTTT. Translation gives CASSSSSIAFNTDTQYF.

J is TRBJ1-5 and V is TRBV27, with no clear D. CDR1 and CDR2 (germline): MNHEY, SMNVEV (reference sequence). This CDR3 contains 20 residues. The germline V and J ends were trimmed by 4 bases and 11 bases, with 36 bases remaining between them. The CDR3 here is CASSYIPRSKGSSLNSAQHF. In DNA form, the CDR3 reads TGTGCCAGCAGTTATATTCCCCGTTCGAAGGGTAGCTCGCTCAATTCAGCCCAGCATTTT.

This clonotype was detected once. Here the CDR3 reads CASSDPGTNQPQHF. The CDR3 DNA is TGTGCCAGCAGTGACCCGGGGACTAATCAGCCCCAGCATTTT. The gene calls are TRBV2 and TRBJ1-5; tentative D call: TRBD1 (5 bases). The germline V and J ends were trimmed by 3 bases and 4 bases, with 10 bases remaining between them. This CDR3 contains 14 residues. Germline lookup yields CDR1 SNHLY and CDR2 FYNNEI. Filled out from reference TRBV2 and TRBJ1-5, the complete variable domain reads EPEVTQTPSHQVTQMGQEVILRCVPISNHLYFYWYRQILGQKVEFLVSFYNNEISEKSEIFDDQFSVERPDGSNFTLKIRSTKLEDSAMYFCASSDPGTNQPQHFGDGTRLSIL.

This clonotype showed up many times. In DNA, the CDR3 is TGTGCCAGCAGTCCGACTAGCGGGGCGTACAATGAGCAGTTCTTC. This encodes CASSPTSGAYNEQFF. J is TRBJ2-1 and V is TRBV4-2; 11 bases align to TRBD2. The length of the CDR3 is 15 residues. Germline-derived CDR1 and CDR2 are LGHNA and YNFKEQ. V lost 6 bases and J lost 4; bases outside the gene matches: 5.

The sample holds a few counts of this clonotype. The chain joins TRBV18 to TRBJ2-5; 8 positions agree with TRBD1. The end of the DNA is better explained by TRBJ2-7, so the J call may be wrong. CDR1 and CDR2 (germline): KGHSH, LQKENI. The CDR3 sequence is 14 residues long. The CDR3 spells CASSQTGEDYEQYF. CDR3 coding DNA: TGTGCCAGCTCACAGACAGGGGAAGACTACGAGCAGTACTTC.

V and J are TRBV7-6 and TRBJ2-7, with 9 nucleotides matching TRBD1. The CDR3 length is 13 residues. CDR1 is SGHVS and CDR2 is FNYEAQ in the germline V gene. The J segment lost 6 bases and the V segment lost 8 bases, leaving 8 bases of the junction unmatched. This CDR3 reads CASWGQGESEQYF. The CDR3 DNA follows: TGTGCCAGCTGGGGACAGGGAGAATCCGAGCAGTACTTC. The variable domain in full, with the rest retrieved from reference TRBV7-6 and TRBJ2-7, is GAGVSQSPRYKVTKRGQDVALRCDPISGHVSLYWYRQALGQGPEFLTYFNYEAQQDKSGLPNDRFSAERPEGSISTLTIQRTEQRDSAMYRCASWGQGESEQYFGPGTRLTVT.

The chain has TRBV29-1 and TRBJ2-1, with 7 positions matching TRBD2. CDR3 length: 13 amino acids. The V gene's germline CDR1 is SQVTM and CDR2 ANQGSEA. V lost 5 bases, J lost 3 bases, and 4 bases stayed unmatched. CDR3 nucleotide sequence: TGCAGCGTTAGGGGACTACTCTACAATGAGCAGTTCTTC. It specifies CSVRGLLYNEQFF.

The chain uses TRBV20-1 and TRBJ2-1; 8 bases align to TRBD2. V was pared by 4 bases and J by 10 bases, with 9 bases of the junction left unmatched. The germline gives CDR1 DFQATT, CDR2 SNEGSKA (reference sequence). The CDR3 has 13 amino acids. CDR3 protein: CSAIASGQGEQFF. For the CDR3, the DNA is TGCAGTGCTATCGCTAGCGGGCAGGGGGAGCAGTTCTTC.

The rearrangement joins TRBV18 to TRBJ1-1, with D maybe TRBD1 (6 bases). The CDR3 spans 14 residues. V gave up 1 base and J gave up 2 bases, with 8 bases separating them. CDR1 is KGHSH, CDR2 LQKENI, per germline. The CDR3 sequence: CASSPQGGNTEAFF. CDR3 sequence (DNA): TGTGCCAGCTCACCACAGGGGGGTAACACTGAAGCTTTCTTT.

The V gene is TRBV29-1, the J gene TRBJ2-7; the D call may be TRBD1 or TRBD2 (6 bases each). This CDR3 contains 14 residues. Trimming cost V 6 bases and J 5 bases, with 20 bases left between them. CDR1 and CDR2 from the germline V gene are SQVTM and ANQGSEA. The CDR3 region has the DNA TGCAGCGTAACACCGGGGGCTGGGAGGAACGAGCAGTACTTC. Protein: CSVTPGAGRNEQYF.

This clonotype appeared a few times. The chain has TRBV20-1 and TRBJ2-5; 9 bases fit TRBD2. CDR1 is DFQATT, CDR2 SNEGSKA, per germline (reference sequence). The J segment lost 2 bases and the V segment lost 5 bases, leaving 6 bases of the junction unmatched. CDR3 length: 14 amino acids. CDR3: CSALKAGGQETQYF. The CDR3, as DNA: TGCAGTGCTCTGAAAGCGGGAGGACAAGAGACCCAGTACTTC.

The gene calls are TRBV7-2 and TRBJ2-1, with 16 bases fitting TRBD2. The ends lost 4 bases at V and 9 bases at J; junction bases unmatched: 15. This CDR3 spans 19 amino acids. CDR1 and CDR2 from the germline V gene are SGHTA and FQGNSA. CDR3 region: CASSSRPGTSGGARGEQFF. As DNA, the CDR3 is TGTGCCAGCAGCTCCCGACCGGGGACTAGCGGGGGGGCCAGGGGTGAGCAGTTCTTC. Supplemented by reference TRBV7-2 and TRBJ2-1, the full variable domain reads GAGVSQSPSNKVTEKGKDVELRCDPISGHTALYWYRQSLGQGLEFLIYFQGNSAPDKSGLPSDRFSAERTGGSVSTLTIQRTQQEDSAVYLCASSSRPGTSGGARGEQFFGPGTRLTVL.

The chain carries TRBV4-1 and TRBJ2-7, with TRBD1 matching over 7 bases. J gave up 0 bases and V 3 bases, and 5 bases lay outside the gene matches. The CDR3 covers 15 residues. CDR1 is MGHRA, CDR2 YSYEKL, per germline. CDR3 sequence reads: CASSHKTGTSYEQYF. The CDR3 DNA reads as TGCGCCAGCAGCCACAAGACAGGGACCTCCTACGAGCAGTACTTC.

V is TRBV7-2 and J is TRBJ1-1; D unresolved. The germline CDR1 and CDR2 sequences are SGHTA and FQGNSA. The CDR3 runs to 12 residues. The V end was cut by 7 bases, the J end by 5 bases, with 11 bases between. CDR3 residues: CTSTGSGTEAFF. CDR3 nucleotide sequence: TGTACCAGCACAGGATCGGGGACTGAAGCTTTCTTT.

This clonotype has just a few counts. The chain couples TRBV7-2 to TRBJ2-7; D gene ambiguous. The CDR3 consists of 15 residues. V dropped 0 bases and J dropped 0 bases, with 9 bases sitting between them. Germline values: CDR1 SGHTA, CDR2 FQGNSA. The CDR3 region has the DNA TGTGCCAGCAGCTTAGCATCGGTGAGCTCCTACGAGCAGTACTTC. Amino acid sequence: CASSLASVSSYEQYF.

The rearrangement uses TRBV29-1 and TRBJ1-4, with unresolved D. CDR1 and CDR2 (germline): SQVTM, ANQGSEA. The V gene lost 1 base and the J gene lost 3 bases, with 6 bases spanning the gap. The CDR3 is 13 amino acids. The CDR3 spells CSVEGRSNEKLFF. The CDR3 DNA reads TGCAGCGTTGAAGGACGGTCTAATGAAAAACTGTTTTTT. Variable domain in full (rest from reference TRBV29-1 and TRBJ1-4): SAVISQKPSRDICQRGTSLTIQCQVDSQVTMMFWYRQQPGQSLTLIATANQGSEATYESGFVIDKFPISRPNLTFSTLTVSNMSPEDSSIYLCSVEGRSNEKLFFGSGTQLSVL.

The chain employs TRBV20-1 and TRBJ2-1; 7 positions match TRBD2. The CDR3 spans 12 residues. J gave up 10 bases and V 5 bases, and 8 bases lay outside the gene matches. CDR1 and CDR2 from the germline V gene are DFQATT and SNEGSKA (reference sequence). CDR3 in amino acids: CSAAGLGDEQFF. The CDR3 bases are TGCAGTGCTGCAGGACTAGGGGACGAGCAGTTCTTC.

Many counts were recorded for this clonotype. The chain couples TRBV27 to TRBJ1-1; the D gene is possibly TRBD1 (6 bases). The V end lost 3 bases, the J end lost 1 base, and 6 bases lay between the germline ends. The length of the CDR3 is 13 residues. Germline V lookup: CDR1 MNHEY, CDR2 SMNVEV (reference sequence). This chain's CDR3 is CASSFRGNTEAFF. The CDR3 region has the DNA TGTGCCAGCAGTTTCAGGGGGAACACTGAAGCTTTCTTT.

This sequence joins TRBV30 and TRBJ2-3, with TRBD2 as a possible D gene (6 bases). CDR1 is GTSNPN and CDR2 is SVGIG in the germline V gene (reference sequence). Deletions cut 0 bases from V and 8 bases from J, with 18 bases between. The CDR3 is 15 residues long. The DNA of the CDR3 is TGTGCCTGGAGTGTACGCGCGGGGACGGGTGTTACGCAGTATTTT. Amino acid sequence: CAWSVRAGTGVTQYF.

This chain connects TRBV15 to TRBJ2-3, with a possible D match to TRBD1 (6 bases). V lost 1 base and J lost 2, with 10 bases in between. The CDR3 covers 15 residues. Germline V gives CDR1 LNHNV, CDR2 YYDKDF (reference sequence). CDR3 in DNA: TGTGCCACCAGCAGAGTGGGACATAACACAGATACGCAGTATTTT. It is translated as CATSRVGHNTDTQYF.

This clonotype was counted between two and nine times. The J gene is TRBJ2-7, the V gene TRBV4-3; D is ambiguous. The CDR3 sequence is 14 residues long. CDR1 is LGHNA and CDR2 is YSLEER in the germline V gene. V lost 5 bases and J 0 bases, leaving 11 bases between the germline ends. The CDR3: CASSERSYSYEQYF. DNA for the CDR3: TGCGCCAGCAGCGAACGGTCCTACTCCTACGAGCAGTACTTC.

This clonotype was detected a few times. This sequence joins TRBV6-5 and TRBJ2-1; D possibly corresponds to TRBD1 (5 bases). From germline, CDR1 is MNHEY and CDR2 SVGAGI. CDR3 length: 13 amino acids. V was cut by 5 bases and J by 4 bases, with 9 bases left in between. CDR3 sequence reads: CASSQTVYNEQFF. As DNA, the CDR3 is TGTGCCAGCAGTCAGACAGTTTACAATGAGCAGTTCTTC.

This rearrangement joins TRBV20-1 to TRBJ2-1; TRBD2 aligns across 11 bases. Unmatched junction bases numbered 7, after V lost 0 bases and J lost 9 bases. The length of the CDR3 is 15 residues. CDR1 and CDR2 (germline): DFQATT, SNEGSKA (reference sequence). CDR3 loop: CSARDSGGAFGEQFF. DNA for the CDR3: TGCAGTGCTAGAGATAGCGGGGGGGCCTTCGGTGAGCAGTTCTTC.

This clonotype occurred a few times. V gene TRBV13 combines with J gene TRBJ2-4; a possible D gene is TRBD2 (5 bases). Germline CDR1 reads PRHDT; CDR2 reads FYEKMQ (reference sequence). Trimming pared 5 bases from V and 0 bases from J, leaving 11 bases between. This CDR3 is 15 amino acids long. CDR3 amino acids: CASSQSGLAKNIQYF. DNA for the CDR3: TGTGCCAGCAGCCAAAGTGGACTAGCCAAAAACATTCAGTACTTC.

The rearrangement uses TRBV11-2 and TRBJ1-3, with D perhaps TRBD1 (5 bases). Trimming shortened V by 5 bases and J by 0 bases, and 11 bases separated the two germline ends. Germline V CDR1 and CDR2: SGHAT, FQNNGV. This CDR3 comprises 15 residues. The CDR3 is CASSLGHFSGNTIYF. The CDR3, as DNA: TGTGCCAGCAGCCTCGGACACTTCTCTGGAAACACCATATATTTT.

This sequence joins TRBV27 and TRBJ2-3, with TRBD2 as a possible D gene (5 bases). The germline V gene encodes CDR1 MNHEY and CDR2 SMNVEV (reference sequence). V was trimmed by 2 bases and J by 4 bases, leaving 13 bases between them. The CDR3 runs to 15 residues. The CDR3 DNA reads TGTGCCAGCAGTTTAATGCTAGCCCGCCCAGATACGCAGTATTTT. Its translation is CASSLMLARPDTQYF.

The J gene is TRBJ1-2, the V gene TRBV4-3, with D hard to call. The CDR3 length is 15 residues. Germline V lookup: CDR1 LGHNA, CDR2 YSLEER. With 1 base removed from V and 1 base from J, the gap between germline ends came to 10 bases. Written as DNA, the CDR3 is TGCGCCAGCAGCCAAGTATCCAGTGTTAACTATGGCTACACCTTC. Residues: CASSQVSSVNYGYTF.

The chain recombines TRBV4-1 with TRBJ1-3; possibly TRBD1 for D (6 bases). CDR1 and CDR2 from the germline V gene are MGHRA and YSYEKL. This CDR3 has 16 amino acids. The V and J ends lost 3 bases and 2 bases respectively, with 14 bases between them. CDR3 residues: CASSHNQGGAGNTIYF. The CDR3 DNA sequence: TGCGCCAGCAGCCATAACCAAGGGGGAGCTGGAAACACCATATATTTT.

The chain combines TRBV27 with TRBJ2-7; no clear D gene. The germline V gene encodes CDR1 MNHEY and CDR2 SMNVEV (reference sequence). V lost 8 bases and J lost 5, with 19 bases in between. The CDR3 is 14 amino acids. The CDR3 spells CASSLGNSRNEQYF. The DNA for the CDR3 is TGTGCCAGCTCGCTTGGAAACAGCCGAAACGAGCAGTACTTC.